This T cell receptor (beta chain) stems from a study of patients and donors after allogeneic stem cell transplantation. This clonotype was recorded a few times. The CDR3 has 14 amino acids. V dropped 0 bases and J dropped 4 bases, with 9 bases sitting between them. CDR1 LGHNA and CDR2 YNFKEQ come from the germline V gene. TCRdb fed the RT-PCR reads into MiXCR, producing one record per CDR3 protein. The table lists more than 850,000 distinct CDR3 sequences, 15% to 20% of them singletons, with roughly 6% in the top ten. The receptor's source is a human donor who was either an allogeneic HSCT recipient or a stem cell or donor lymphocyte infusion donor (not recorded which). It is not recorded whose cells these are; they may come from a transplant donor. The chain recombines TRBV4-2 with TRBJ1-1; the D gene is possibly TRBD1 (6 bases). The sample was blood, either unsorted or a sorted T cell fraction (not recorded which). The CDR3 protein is CASSQEAGATEAFF. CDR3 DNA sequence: TGTGCCAGCAGCCAAGAAGCAGGGGCCACTGAAGCTTTCTTT.